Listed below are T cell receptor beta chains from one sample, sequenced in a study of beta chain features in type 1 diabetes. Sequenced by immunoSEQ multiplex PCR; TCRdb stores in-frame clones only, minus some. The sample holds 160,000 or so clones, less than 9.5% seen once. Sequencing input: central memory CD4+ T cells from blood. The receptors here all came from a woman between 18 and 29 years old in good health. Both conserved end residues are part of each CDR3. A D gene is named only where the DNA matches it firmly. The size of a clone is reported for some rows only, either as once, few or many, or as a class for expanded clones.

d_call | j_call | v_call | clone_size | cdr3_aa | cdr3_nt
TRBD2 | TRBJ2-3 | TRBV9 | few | CASSVERLAGDTQYF | TGTGCCAGCAGCGTAGAAAGACTAGCGGGGGATACGCAGTATTTT
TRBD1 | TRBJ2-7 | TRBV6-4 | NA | CASSTLDRFYEQYF | TGTGCCAGCAGCACCCTGGACAGGTTCTACGAGCAGTACTTC
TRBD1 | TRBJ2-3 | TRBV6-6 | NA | CASIRGQGTDTQYF | TGTGCCAGCATAAGGGGACAGGGCACAGATACGCAGTATTTT
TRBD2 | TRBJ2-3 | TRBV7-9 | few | CASSWTSGSTDTQYF | TGTGCCAGCAGCTGGACTAGCGGGAGCACAGATACGCAGTATTTT
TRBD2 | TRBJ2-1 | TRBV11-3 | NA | CASSSGLAGIYDEQFF | TGTGCCAGCAGCTCCGGACTAGCGGGAATCTACGATGAGCAGTTCTTC
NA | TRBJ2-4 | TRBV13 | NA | CASSTLAKNIQYF | TGTGCCAGCAGCACTCTAGCCAAAAACATTCAGTACTTC
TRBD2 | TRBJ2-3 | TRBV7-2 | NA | CASSLGTSGGAIDTQYF | TGTGCCAGCAGCTTAGGGACTAGCGGGGGGGCGATAGATACGCAGTATTTT
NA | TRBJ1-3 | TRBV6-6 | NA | CASSLRWSSGNTIYF | TGTGCCAGCAGTTTAAGGTGGAGCTCTGGAAACACCATATATTTT
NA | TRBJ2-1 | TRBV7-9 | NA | CASSFGLALYTNEQFF | TGTGCCAGCAGCTTTGGGCTAGCGCTATACACCAATGAGCAGTTCTTC
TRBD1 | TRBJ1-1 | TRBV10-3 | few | CAISRQGDTEAFF | TGTGCCATCAGCCGACAGGGAGACACTGAAGCTTTCTTT
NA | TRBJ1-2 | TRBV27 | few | CASSLVGGDYGYTF | TGTGCCAGCAGTTTAGTAGGGGGGGACTATGGCTACACCTTC
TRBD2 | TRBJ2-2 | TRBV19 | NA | CASSSSGRGYTGELFF | TGTGCCAGTAGTTCAAGCGGGAGAGGGTACACCGGGGAGCTGTTTTTT
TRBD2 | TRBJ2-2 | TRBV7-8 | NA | CASSPPPRTSLSTGELFF | TGTGCCAGCAGCCCACCTCCGAGGACTAGTTTAAGTACCGGGGAGCTGTTTTTT
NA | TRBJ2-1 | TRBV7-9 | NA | CASSSGSQYHNEQFF | TGTGCCAGCAGCTCAGGATCCCAATACCACAATGAGCAGTTCTTC
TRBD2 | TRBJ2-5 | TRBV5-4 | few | CASSPQTSGSQETQYF | TGTGCCAGCAGCCCGCAGACTAGCGGGTCACAAGAGACCCAGTACTTC
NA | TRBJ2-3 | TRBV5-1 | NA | CASSQGGGNTDTQYF | TGCGCCAGCAGCCAAGGGGGAGGGAACACAGATACGCAGTATTTT
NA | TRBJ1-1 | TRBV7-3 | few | CASSETSSSQAFF | TGTGCCAGCAGCGAAACTAGTAGTTCCCAAGCTTTCTTT